Presented here are 14 T cell receptor beta chains from one specimen sequenced in a study of identical twins. TCRdb redid the calling of the 5' RACE reads with MiXCR, one entry per CDR3 protein. The top ten clones hold 3% of a sample with some 240,000 distinct CDR3 sequences, 6.5% to 9.5% of them seen once. The data were also submitted as part of a second study, on yellow fever vaccine responses in identical twins.

Material for sequencing was CD8+ T cells sorted from blood. The receptor set was obtained from a woman under 30 in good health.

The chain employs TRBV6-5 and TRBJ1-2; the D gene is possibly TRBD1 (5 bases). V was pared by 2 bases and J by 3 bases, with 7 bases between. This CDR3 has 13 amino acids. Per germline, CDR1 MNHEY and CDR2 SVGAGI. The CDR3 loop is CASSYGGYYGYTF. In DNA, the CDR3 is TGTGCCAGCAGTTACGGGGGATACTATGGCTACACCTTC.

This clonotype was counted a few times. V and J are TRBV7-9 and TRBJ2-1; 7 bases align to TRBD1. Germline-derived CDR1 and CDR2 are SEHNR and FQNEAQ (reference sequence). V shed 5 bases and J 0 bases; nucleotides not matched to a gene: 7. The length of the CDR3 is 16 residues. CDR3 protein: CASSPPTGSSYNEQFF. CDR3 nucleotides: TGTGCCAGCAGCCCACCGACAGGGAGCTCCTACAATGAGCAGTTCTTC.

This clonotype was seen a handful of times. V is TRBV7-8 and J is TRBJ2-3, with D perhaps TRBD2 (5 bases). CDR1 and CDR2 (germline): SGHVS, FQNEAQ. The CDR3 extends over 14 amino acids. Trimming pared 7 bases from V and 0 bases from J, leaving 11 bases between. The CDR3 reads CASIRELSTDTQYF. The CDR3, as DNA: TGTGCCAGCATACGGGAACTTAGCACAGATACGCAGTATTTT. Filled out from reference TRBV7-8 and TRBJ2-3, the complete variable domain reads GAGVSQSPRYKVAKRGQDVALRCDPISGHVSLFWYQQALGQGPEFLTYFQNEAQLDKSGLPSDRFFAERPEGSVSTLKIQRTQQEDSAVYLCASIRELSTDTQYFGPGTRLTVL.

The chain joins TRBV9 to TRBJ1-1; no firm D call. V was clipped by 1 base and J by 1 base, with 11 bases between them. The germline gives CDR1 SGDLS, CDR2 YYNGEE. This CDR3 comprises 15 residues. As DNA, the CDR3 is TGTGCCAGCAGCGTAATGGGAAATCCGAACACTGAAGCTTTCTTT. It encodes CASSVMGNPNTEAFF.

The V gene is TRBV28, the J gene TRBJ2-1, with TRBD2 identical over 7 bases. CDR3 length equals 15 residues. Per the germline V gene, CDR1 is MDHEN and CDR2 is SYDVKM. V lost 6 bases, J lost 1 base, and 6 bases stayed unmatched. The CDR3 DNA reads as TGTGCCAGCAGGAGGACTAGTCATTCCTACAATGAGCAGTTCTTC. Translated: CASRRTSHSYNEQFF.

This clonotype was seen at least ten times. CDR3 amino acids: CSAPPGLITYEQYF. The DNA of the CDR3 is TGCAGTGCCCCTCCGGGACTAATTACCTACGAGCAGTACTTC. V usage is TRBV20-1 and J usage is TRBJ2-7; 7 nucleotides line up with TRBD2. V dropped 6 bases and J dropped 2; count of bases not matched to a gene: 10. The V gene's germline CDR1 is DFQATT and CDR2 SNEGSKA (reference sequence). This CDR3 is built from 14 residues.

This chain links TRBV27 with TRBJ2-1, with 10 bases fitting TRBD1. CDR1 is MNHEY, CDR2 SMNVEV, per germline (reference sequence). V was pared by 6 bases and J by 7 bases, with 6 bases of the junction left unmatched. This CDR3 comprises 14 residues. The CDR3, as DNA: TGTGCCAGCAGGTCGACAGGGGGCAGGAATGAGCAGTTCTTC. Its protein is CASRSTGGRNEQFF.

The rearrangement joins TRBV5-1 to TRBJ1-1; D unresolved. The CDR3 loop spans 16 amino acids. The V and J ends lost 0 bases and 0 bases respectively, with 12 bases between them. Germline CDR1 reads SGHRS; CDR2 reads YFSETQ. The CDR3 sequence: CASSLDLSPLNTEAFF. The CDR3 bases are TGCGCCAGCAGCTTGGATCTATCTCCTTTGAACACTGAAGCTTTCTTT.

The rearrangement joins TRBV20-1 to TRBJ2-5, with TRBD2 matching over 7 bases. Per germline, CDR1 DFQATT and CDR2 SNEGSKA (reference sequence). The CDR3 is 14 amino acids. V gave up 0 bases and J gave up 4 bases; unmatched junction bases: 5. In DNA form, the CDR3 reads TGCAGTGCTAGAGATAATAGCGGGCGAGAGACCCAGTACTTC. Its protein product is CSARDNSGRETQYF.

In this sample, this clonotype turned up a few times. The chain carries TRBV5-1 and TRBJ2-3, with 7 nucleotides matching TRBD1. This CDR3 contains 15 residues. Trimming removed 4 bases from V and 2 bases from J; junction bases left unmatched: 7. Germline CDR1 reads SGHRS; CDR2 reads YFSETQ. The CDR3 DNA is TGCGCCAGCAGCCAGAGGACAGGTCCCACAGATACGCAGTATTTT. Its translation: CASSQRTGPTDTQYF. Variable domain in full (rest from reference TRBV5-1 and TRBJ2-3): KAGVTQTPRYLIKTRGQQVTLSCSPISGHRSVSWYQQTPGQGLQFLFEYFSETQRNKGNFPGRFSGRQFSNSRSEMNVSTLELGDSALYLCASSQRTGPTDTQYFGPGTRLTVL.

The chain couples TRBV7-2 to TRBJ2-7; D gene ambiguous. The CDR3 length is 14 residues. V lost 2 bases and J 0 bases, leaving 8 bases between the germline ends. Per germline, CDR1 SGHTA and CDR2 FQGNSA. The CDR3 region has the DNA TGTGCCAGCAGCTTATCAGATCACTCCTACGAGCAGTACTTC. This codes for CASSLSDHSYEQYF. Combining the CDR3 with reference TRBV7-2 and TRBJ2-7 gives the whole variable domain GAGVSQSPSNKVTEKGKDVELRCDPISGHTALYWYRQSLGQGLEFLIYFQGNSAPDKSGLPSDRFSAERTGGSVSTLTIQRTQQEDSAVYLCASSLSDHSYEQYFGPGTRLTVT.

V is TRBV6-2 or TRBV6-3 and J is TRBJ2-7; perhaps TRBD1 as D (6 bases). Trimming removed 6 bases from V and 4 bases from J, with 19 bases in between. Germline lookup yields CDR1 MNHEY and CDR2 SVGEGT. The CDR3 runs 15 residues. CDR3 amino acids: CASRPTYRVAYEQYF. CDR3 sequence (DNA): TGTGCCAGCAGACCCACTTACAGGGTAGCATACGAGCAGTACTTC.

The gene calls are TRBV7-2 and TRBJ2-5, with 8 bases identical to TRBD2. Looked up from germline, CDR1 is SGHTA and CDR2 is FQGNSA. J gave up 0 bases and V 4 bases, and 7 bases lay outside the gene matches. This CDR3 has 16 residues. DNA of the CDR3: TGTGCCAGCAGCTCCGCACGGACTAGCTACCAAGAGACCCAGTACTTC. It encodes CASSSARTSYQETQYF.

This clonotype was seen a handful of times. The chain employs TRBV7-9 and TRBJ2-5, with 9 positions matching TRBD1. The V and J ends lost 5 bases and 5 bases, in that order; junction bases with no gene match: 6. The V gene's germline CDR1 is SEHNR and CDR2 FQNEAQ (reference sequence). CDR3 length: 14 residues. The CDR3 coding sequence is TGTGCCAGCAGCCAGACAGGGGGGAGGGAGACCCAGTACTTC. It translates to CASSQTGGRETQYF. The variable domain in full, completed from reference TRBV7-9 and TRBJ2-5, reads DTGVSQNPRHKITKRGQNVTFRCDPISEHNRLYWYRQTLGQGPEFLTYFQNEAQLEKSRLLSDRFSAERPKGSFSTLEIQRTEQGDSAMYLCASSQTGGRETQYFGPGTRLLVL.